This TCR beta chain is drawn from a study of beta chain features in type 1 diabetes. Study background: Age, gender and cell yields were similar between patients and healthy donors. Overall study results and limits: Insertions at VDJ junctions were less frequent in type 1 diabetes patients. These patients also deleted more nucleotides at the same junctions. Moderately but significantly shorter TCRB CDR3s were found in Type 1 diabetes patients in all four CD4+ subsets.

CD4+ cells of the naive, central memory, regulatory and stem cell-like memory types were sorted via CD45RO/CCR7/CD25/CD127/CD95/CD27. Details on this clone: The target antigen is unknown.

Reverse transcribing all isolated RNA meant expressed TCRB transcripts were sequenced. TCRdb's copy holds only in-frame clones and misses some; the assay was immunoSEQ multiplex PCR. The sample has a few hundred thousand clones, approximately 16% seen once. This TCR was recovered from a man aged 25 to 40 with type 1 diabetes. The sample was naive CD4+ T cells from blood.

In DNA form, the CDR3 reads TGTGCCAGCAGTTTACAGGGGGCGTGGATCGGGGAGCTGTTTTTT. Amino acid sequence: CASSLQGAWIGELFF. The chain couples TRBV27 to TRBJ2-2; 8 bases match TRBD1. V gave up 2 bases and J gave up 7 bases; unmatched junction bases: 6. Germline assignment: CDR1 MNHEY and CDR2 SMNVEV (reference sequence). The CDR3 has 15 amino acids.